Given below is one T cell receptor (beta chain) in context. The data were produced by immunoSEQ multiplex PCR, yet TCRdb's version contains in-frame clones alone and is incomplete. Of about 2.3 million clones listed, 92% are singletons. The CDR3 is 15 amino acids. V dropped 4 bases and J dropped 1; count of bases not matched to a gene: 4. Germline lookup yields CDR1 MNHEY and CDR2 SVGAGI. These data originate in a study of shared clonotypes between healthy human individuals. Specimen: naive CD4+ T cells from PBMCs. Subset here: CD45RA+ positively selected. The sequence derives from a man between 18 and 29 years old in good health. Some clones in this sample may be carry-over from other donors' samples. V and J are TRBV6-5 and TRBJ2-5; 9 bases are shared with TRBD1. The CDR3 spells CASSWTGATQETQYF. The CDR3 DNA reads as TGTGCCAGCAGTTGGACAGGGGCCACCCAAGAGACCCAGTACTTC.